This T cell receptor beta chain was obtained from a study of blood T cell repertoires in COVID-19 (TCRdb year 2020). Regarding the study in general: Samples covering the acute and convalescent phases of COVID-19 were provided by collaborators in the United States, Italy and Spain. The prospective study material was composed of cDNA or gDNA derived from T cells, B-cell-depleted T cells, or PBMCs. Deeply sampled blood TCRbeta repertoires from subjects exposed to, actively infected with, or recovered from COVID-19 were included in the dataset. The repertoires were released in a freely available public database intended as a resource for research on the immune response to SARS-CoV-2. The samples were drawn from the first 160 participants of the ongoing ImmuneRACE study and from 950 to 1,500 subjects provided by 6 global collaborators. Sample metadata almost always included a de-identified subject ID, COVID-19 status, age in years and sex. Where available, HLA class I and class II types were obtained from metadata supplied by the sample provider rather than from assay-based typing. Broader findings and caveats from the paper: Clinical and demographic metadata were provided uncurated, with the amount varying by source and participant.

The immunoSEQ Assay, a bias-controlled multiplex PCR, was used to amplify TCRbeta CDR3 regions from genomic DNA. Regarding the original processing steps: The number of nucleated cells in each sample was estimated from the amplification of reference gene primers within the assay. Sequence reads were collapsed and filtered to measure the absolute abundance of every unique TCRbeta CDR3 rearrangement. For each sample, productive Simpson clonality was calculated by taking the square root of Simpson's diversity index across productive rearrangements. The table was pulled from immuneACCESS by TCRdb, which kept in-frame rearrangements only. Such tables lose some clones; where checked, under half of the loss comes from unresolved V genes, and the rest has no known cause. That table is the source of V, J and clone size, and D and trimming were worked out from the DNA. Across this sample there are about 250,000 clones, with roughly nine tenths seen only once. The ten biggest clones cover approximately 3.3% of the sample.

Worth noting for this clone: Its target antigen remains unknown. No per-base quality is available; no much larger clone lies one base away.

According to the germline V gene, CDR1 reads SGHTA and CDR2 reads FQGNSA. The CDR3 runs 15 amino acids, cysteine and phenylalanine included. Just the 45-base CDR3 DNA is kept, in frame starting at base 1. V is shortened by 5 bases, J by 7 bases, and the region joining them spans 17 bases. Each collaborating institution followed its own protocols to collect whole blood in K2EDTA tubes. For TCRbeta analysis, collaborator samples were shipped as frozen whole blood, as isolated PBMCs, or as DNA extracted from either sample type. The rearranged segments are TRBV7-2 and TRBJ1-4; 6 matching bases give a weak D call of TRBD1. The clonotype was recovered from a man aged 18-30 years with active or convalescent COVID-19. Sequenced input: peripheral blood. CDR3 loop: CASSGQQGRSEKLFF. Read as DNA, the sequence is TGTGCCAGCAGCGGGCAACAGGGAAGGAGTGAAAAACTGTTTTTT. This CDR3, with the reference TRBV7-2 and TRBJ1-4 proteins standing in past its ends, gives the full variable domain GAGVSQSPSNKVTEKGKDVELRCDPISGHTALYWYRQSLGQGLEFLIYFQGNSAPDKSGLPSDRFSAERTGGSVSTLTIQRTQQEDSAVYLCASSGQQGRSEKLFFGSGTQLSVL.